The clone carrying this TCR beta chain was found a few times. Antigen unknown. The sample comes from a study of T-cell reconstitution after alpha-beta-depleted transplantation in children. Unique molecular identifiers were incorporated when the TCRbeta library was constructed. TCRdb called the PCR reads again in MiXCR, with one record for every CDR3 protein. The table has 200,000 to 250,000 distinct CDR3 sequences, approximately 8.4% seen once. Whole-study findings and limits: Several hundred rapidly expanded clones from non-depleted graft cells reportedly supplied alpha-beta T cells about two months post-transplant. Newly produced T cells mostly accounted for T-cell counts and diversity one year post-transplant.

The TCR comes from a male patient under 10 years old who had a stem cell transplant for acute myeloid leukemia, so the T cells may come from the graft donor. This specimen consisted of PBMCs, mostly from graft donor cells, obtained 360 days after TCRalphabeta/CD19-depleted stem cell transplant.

CDR3 nucleotides: TGTGCCAGCAGCCCCTCGGGGGTTGATTCACCCCTCCACTTT. Its protein is CASSPSGVDSPLHF. This chain uses TRBV9 with TRBJ1-6; D might be TRBD1 (5 bases). CDR3 size: 14 residues. Trimming cost V 4 bases and J 8 bases, with 13 bases left between them. CDR1 and CDR2 (germline): SGDLS, YYNGEE.